This is a list of T cell receptor beta chains from one sample in a study of shared clonotypes between healthy human individuals. The protocol was immunoSEQ multiplex PCR, while the TCRdb copy is restricted to in-frame clones and leaves out a portion. This sample carries 400,000 to 600,000 clones, 95% to 97% of them seen once, and the ten largest clones take about 0.064%. The sample consisted of naive CD4+ T cells sorted from blood. The receptors were gathered from a woman in her 30s in good health. Both conserved end residues are part of each CDR3. The D gene is left open where the match is weak. Rows give clone size only sometimes, using once, few, many, or a class for an expanded clone.

TRBJ1-5 | . | TRBV30 | . | TGTGCCTGGAGTGTAAGGGACGATCAGCCCCAGCATTTT | CAWSVRDDQPQHF
TRBJ2-7 | TRBD2 | TRBV7-6 | once | TGTGCCAGCAGCTTATACTCAAGCGGGAGGCTCGAGACCTACGAGCAGTACTTC | CASSLYSSGRLETYEQYF
TRBJ2-1 | . | TRBV9 | . | TGTGCCAGCAGCACGACAGGTTCGGCCTACAATGAGCAGTTCTTC | CASSTTGSAYNEQFF
TRBJ1-1 | . | TRBV6-5 | once | TGTGCCAGCAGCCCAGGACAGCAGAACACTGAAGCTTTCTTT | CASSPGQQNTEAFF
TRBJ2-7 | TRBD2 | TRBV19 | . | TGTGCCAGCAAAAAGCGGGAGGGGGGCTACGAGCAGTACTTC | CASKKREGGYEQYF
TRBJ2-7 | . | TRBV11-2 | . | TGTGCCAGCAGCTCAACCTTCCGGAGCGGCACCTACGAGCAGTACTTC | CASSSTFRSGTYEQYF
TRBJ2-1 | TRBD1 | TRBV27 | . | TGTGCCAGCAGTTTTTGGGACAGGGGGTACAATGAGCAGTTCTTC | CASSFWDRGYNEQFF
TRBJ1-2 | TRBD1 | TRBV18 | . | TGTGCCAGCTCCCGAGGACAGGGAGACGGTGGCTACACCTTC | CASSRGQGDGGYTF
TRBJ1-2 | TRBD1 | TRBV5-1 | . | TGCGCCAGCAGCCCCCGGACAGGGACGAACGGCTACACCTTC | CASSPRTGTNGYTF
TRBJ2-3 | . | TRBV25-1 | . | TGTGCCAGCGGTCCCCGTTTGAGCCTAGCCCAATTCAAAGATACGCAGTATTTT | CASGPRLSLAQFKDTQYF
TRBJ1-5 | . | TRBV6-6 | . | TGTGCCAGCAGTTACTCGATAGCTAATCAGCCCCAGCATTTT | CASSYSIANQPQHF
TRBJ2-5 | . | TRBV7-9 | . | TGTGCCAGCAGACCAACAGGGTACGAGACCCAGTACTTC | CASRPTGYETQYF
TRBJ2-3 | . | TRBV11-3 | . | TGTGCCAGCAGCTTAGCGGGAGACCTCACAGATACGCAGTATTTT | CASSLAGDLTDTQYF
TRBJ2-1 | . | TRBV7-9 | . | TGTGCCAGCCTTCTTACTAGTAATGAGCAGTTCTTC | CASLLTSNEQFF
TRBJ2-1 | . | TRBV5-1 | . | TGCGCCAGCAGCGGCTCCGGGACTCTCTCCTACAATGAGCAGTTCTTC | CASSGSGTLSYNEQFF
TRBJ1-3 | . | TRBV4-2 | . | TGTGCCAGCAGCCAAGACAGGGTTTCTGGAAACACCATATATTTT | CASSQDRVSGNTIYF
TRBJ1-5 | TRBD1 | TRBV7-2 | . | TGTGCCAGCAGCTTTACAGGGGCAGGGCAGCCCCAGCATTTT | CASSFTGAGQPQHF
TRBJ2-5 | TRBD2 | TRBV7-7 | . | TGTGCCAGCAGCTTAGGGACTAGCGGGGAAAAGACCCAGTACTTC | CASSLGTSGEKTQYF
TRBJ2-1 | . | TRBV7-6 | . | TGTGCCAGCAGCTTAGCTCGGGAGCAGTTCTTC | CASSLAREQFF
TRBJ2-7 | . | TRBV28 | . | TGTGCCAGCAGTAACTACCCCGAGCAGTACTTC | CASSNYPEQYF
TRBJ2-1 | TRBD2 | TRBV14 | . | TGTGCCAGCAGCCCCTACCTCGGGACTAGCGGCTCCAGCAATGAGCAGTTCTTC | CASSPYLGTSGSSNEQFF
TRBJ1-1 | . | TRBV27 | . | TGTGCCAGCAGTTTAGATAGGTTTGGGAACACTGAAGCTTTCTTT | CASSLDRFGNTEAFF
TRBJ1-1 | TRBD1 | TRBV15 | . | TGTGCCACCAGCAACCGACAGGGGAAAAACTCTGAAGCTTTCTTT | CATSNRQGKNSEAFF
TRBJ2-1 | . | TRBV27 | . | TGTGCCAGCAGTTTATCGAGCGGAGGGATCTACAATGAGCAGTTCTTC | CASSLSSGGIYNEQFF
TRBJ2-2 | . | TRBV25-1 | few | TGTGCCAGCATCGGTACCGGGGAGCTGTTTTTT | CASIGTGELFF
TRBJ2-5 | . | TRBV11-1 | . | TGTGCCAGCAGCTCTGACAGAATAGGAGGGACCCAGTACTTC | CASSSDRIGGTQYF
TRBJ2-3 | . | TRBV2 | . | TGTGCCAGCAGTGTTTCAGATACGCAGTATTTT | CASSVSDTQYF